This T cell receptor (beta chain) was observed in a study of OX40 agonist ivuxolimab in advanced cancers. Libraries were prepared by immunoSEQ multiplex PCR; TCRdb keeps only in-frame clonotypes and omits some of them. The table has over 150,000 clones, roughly 94% seen once. V trimming: 4 bases; J trimming: 2 bases; junction bases outside the gene matches: 16. This CDR3 is built from 19 residues. Germline values: CDR1 SGHAT, CDR2 FQNNGV. The source material was CD4+ or CD8+ T cells sorted from blood, sampled in a trial of the OX40 agonist ivuxolimab. The sequence was obtained from an adult with an advanced solid tumor such as melanoma, head and neck, liver or kidney cancer. The V gene is TRBV11-2, the J gene TRBJ2-7; TRBD2 matches 11 bases. The CDR3 sequence: CASSSRGMGLAVGAYEQYF. The CDR3 nucleotides read TGTGCCAGCAGCTCCCGGGGCATGGGACTAGCGGTCGGGGCCTACGAGCAGTACTTC.